Listed below are T cell receptor beta chains from one sample, sequenced in a study of cytomegalovirus exposure and HLA in healthy donors. The protocol was immunoSEQ multiplex PCR, while the TCRdb copy is restricted to in-frame clones and leaves out a portion. The table shows about 130,000 clones, with 88% occurring only once. The material sequenced was PBMCs. These receptors all come from a man aged 25-45 years in good health and CMV-seronegative. The CDR3 runs from the conserved cysteine through the conserved F or W. D genes are given only for firm matches. Size is stated for part of the rows, as once, few or many counts, or as a class when the clone is expanded.

d_call clone_size j_call v_call cdr3_aa cdr3_nt
- - TRBJ1-3 TRBV6-5 CASSSLSGRGNTIYF TGTGCCAGCAGTTCACTCTCAGGTCGGGGAAACACCATATATTTT
- - TRBJ1-2 TRBV6-5 CASSLGAETGSGYTF TGTGCCAGCAGTTTAGGGGCAGAGACAGGTAGTGGCTACACCTTC
TRBD1 - TRBJ1-1 TRBV2 CASSRQGATNTEAFF TGTGCCAGCAGTAGACAGGGGGCTACGAACACTGAAGCTTTCTTT
- - TRBJ2-7 TRBV5-1 CASSLSVDLYEQYF TGCGCCAGCAGCTTGAGCGTAGACCTTTACGAGCAGTACTTC
- - TRBJ2-1 TRBV5-1 CASRGPSGDEQFF TGCGCCAGCAGGGGGCCCAGTGGAGATGAGCAGTTCTTC
- - TRBJ2-3 TRBV5-1 CASSLEGGSWDTQYF TGCGCCAGCAGCTTGGAGGGGGGGTCGTGGGATACGCAGTATTTT
- - TRBJ2-1 TRBV7-8 CASSLAGGKSSYNEQFF TGTGCCAGCAGCTTAGCGGGCGGGAAGAGCTCCTACAATGAGCAGTTCTTC
TRBD1 once TRBJ1-2 TRBV19 CASSIKLTGGTDGYTF TGTGCCAGTAGTATAAAATTGACAGGGGGAACGGATGGCTACACCTTC
TRBD1 few TRBJ1-4 TRBV10-1 CASSRTGGDEKLFF TGCGCCAGCAGTAGGACAGGAGGGGACGAAAAACTGTTTTTT
- - TRBJ1-3 TRBV6-1 CASSEESGSSGNTIYF TGTGCCAGCAGTGAAGAGTCGGGGTCATCTGGAAACACCATATATTTT
- - TRBJ2-3 TRBV6-1 CASTELPTDTQYF TGTGCCAGCACAGAACTACCCACAGATACGCAGTATTTT
- - TRBJ2-5 TRBV5-4 CASSFSGTQETQYF TGTGCCAGCAGCTTTAGCGGCACCCAAGAGACCCAGTACTTC
TRBD1 - TRBJ2-7 TRBV6-5 CASRSPGGATYEQYF TGTGCCAGCAGGAGCCCAGGGGGAGCCACCTACGAGCAGTACTTC
TRBD1 - TRBJ1-1 TRBV19 CASNFRGRSTEAFF TGTGCCAGTAATTTCAGGGGGCGAAGCACTGAAGCTTTCTTT
TRBD2 - TRBJ2-3 TRBV2 CASSEEREYADTQYF TGTGCCAGCAGTGAAGAGCGGGAGTACGCAGATACGCAGTATTTT
- - TRBJ2-5 TRBV11-2 CASSHQGETQYF TGTGCCAGCAGCCACCAGGGGGAGACCCAGTACTTC
- - TRBJ2-5 TRBV29-1 CSVGRGETQYF TGCAGCGTTGGAAGGGGAGAGACCCAGTACTTC
TRBD1 - TRBJ1-1 TRBV19 CASTPLPGTGPFRDTEAFF TGTGCCAGTACTCCTTTACCCGGGACAGGCCCTTTTCGAGACACTGAAGCTTTCTTT
- few TRBJ2-2 TRBV5-6 CASSLTRTRNTGELFF TGTGCCAGCAGCTTAACGAGGACACGGAACACCGGGGAGCTGTTTTTT
TRBD1 - TRBJ1-5 TRBV19 CASSLIRGQQPQHF TGTGCCAGTAGTCTTATAAGGGGGCAGCAGCCCCAGCATTTT
TRBD1 - TRBJ2-7 TRBV11-2 CASSLKQGLQSYEQYF TGTGCCAGCAGCTTAAAACAGGGGTTACAGTCCTACGAGCAGTACTTC
TRBD1 once TRBJ2-7 TRBV5-1 CASSKDGQAYEQYF TGCGCCAGCAGCAAGGACGGACAGGCCTACGAGCAGTACTTC
TRBD2 - TRBJ2-1 TRBV5-1 CASSLDPSGSSYNEQFF TGCGCCAGCAGCTTGGACCCTAGCGGGAGTTCTTACAATGAGCAGTTCTTC
- - TRBJ2-1 TRBV4-1 CASSPLKALGVDEQFF TGCGCCAGCAGCCCGCTCAAAGCCTTAGGAGTCGATGAGCAGTTCTTC
TRBD1 - TRBJ1-5 TRBV5-1 CASSPQGWKNQPQHF TGCGCCAGCAGCCCACAGGGGTGGAAGAATCAGCCCCAGCATTTT
TRBD1 - TRBJ1-3 TRBV10-3 CAIRGQGTGRGGNTIYF TGTGCCATCAGGGGACAGGGTACGGGCAGGGGCGGAAACACCATATATTTT
- - TRBJ1-5 TRBV7-9 CASSWHSNQPQHF TGTGCCAGCAGCTGGCATAGCAATCAGCCCCAGCATTTT
- - TRBJ1-1 TRBV7-6 CASSLEHRITEAFF TGTGCCAGCAGCTTAGAGCACAGAATCACTGAAGCTTTCTTT
- - TRBJ2-7 TRBV5-1 CASSFTGYEQYF TGCGCCAGCAGCTTCACAGGATACGAGCAGTACTTC
TRBD1 - TRBJ2-5 TRBV15 CATSRDRGPLETQYF TGTGCCACCAGCAGAGACAGGGGGCCCCTAGAGACCCAGTACTTC
- - TRBJ2-1 TRBV30 CAWSLDSYNEQFF TGTGCCTGGAGTTTGGACAGTTACAATGAGCAGTTCTTC